This TCR beta chain was retrieved from a study of molecular identifiers for immune sequencing clone quantification. TCRdb itself ran the PCR reads through MiXCR, one entry per CDR3 protein. Among a few hundred thousand distinct CDR3 sequences listed, 24% were seen once. This clonotype was seen a few times. Trimming removed 3 bases from V and 7 bases from J; junction bases left unmatched: 12. Germline CDR1 reads LGHNA; CDR2 reads YSLEER. This CDR3 spans 15 amino acids. The chain has TRBV4-3 and TRBJ2-7, with TRBD2 matching over 7 bases. Sequenced: naive CD8+ T cells from blood, with Jurkat cell RNA spiked in. The subset: FACS-sorted CD8+CD4-CCR7+CD45RA+ naive T cells. The TCR sequence derives from a human donor in good health. Some libraries in this study had Jurkat cell RNA spiked in. Here the CDR3 reads CASSQAGDIPVEQYF. CDR3 sequence (DNA): TGCGCCAGCAGCCAGGCGGGAGACATTCCTGTTGAGCAGTACTTC.